The clone carrying this TCR beta chain appeared many times. This sample's time point: patch test 1, 2 weeks after DPC sensitization. Treatment: therapeutic diphenylcyclopropenone sensitization with weekly scalp DPC. J lost 5 bases, V lost 2 bases, and 2 bases had no gene match. The length of the CDR3 is 14 residues. The V gene's germline CDR1 is MDHEN and CDR2 SYDVKM. This record comes from a study of human T cells and chemical hapten exposure. Study summary: Researchers reported sensitizing a roughly 2 cm by roughly 2 cm upper inner arm skin site with 2% DPC.

From the RACE reads, TCRdb called clonotypes with MiXCR, one entry per CDR3 protein. The sample holds roughly 80,000 distinct CDR3 sequences, about 10% seen once. This specimen was whole blood, taken in connection with sensitization to the hapten diphenylcyclopropenone (DPC). This sequence joins TRBV28 and TRBJ2-7; 11 bases are a match to TRBD2. This sequence originates from a woman in her 50s with alopecia areata. Some clones in this sample may be carry-over from other donors' samples. The CDR3 spells CASSLGLAGHEQYF. CDR3 coding DNA: TGTGCCAGCAGTTTAGGACTAGCGGGTCACGAGCAGTACTTC.